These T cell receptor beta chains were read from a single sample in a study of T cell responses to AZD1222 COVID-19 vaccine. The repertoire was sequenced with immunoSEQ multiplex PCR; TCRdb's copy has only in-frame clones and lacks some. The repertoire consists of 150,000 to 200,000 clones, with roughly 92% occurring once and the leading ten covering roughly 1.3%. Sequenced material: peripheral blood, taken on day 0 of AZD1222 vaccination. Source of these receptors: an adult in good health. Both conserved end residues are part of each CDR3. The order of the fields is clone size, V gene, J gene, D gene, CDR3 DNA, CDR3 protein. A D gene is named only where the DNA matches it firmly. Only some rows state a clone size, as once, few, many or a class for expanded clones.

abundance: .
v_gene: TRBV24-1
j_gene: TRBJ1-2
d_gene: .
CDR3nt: TGTGCCACCAGCCAAGGACAGTACTATGGCTACACCTTC
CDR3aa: CATSQGQYYGYTF

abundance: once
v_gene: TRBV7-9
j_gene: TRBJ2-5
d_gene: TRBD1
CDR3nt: TGTGCCAGCAGCTTAGGATCGTACCAGGGGGCGCGAGAAGAGACCCAGTACTTC
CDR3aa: CASSLGSYQGAREETQYF

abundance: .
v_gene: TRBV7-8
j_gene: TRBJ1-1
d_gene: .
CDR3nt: TGTGCCAGCAGCTCCGGGGGGTGGGGAGGCACTGAAGCTTTCTTT
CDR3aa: CASSSGGWGGTEAFF

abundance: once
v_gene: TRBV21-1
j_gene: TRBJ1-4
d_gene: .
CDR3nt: TGTGCCAGCAGCGAAGGGACAGGGCATGAAAAACTGTTTTTT
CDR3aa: CASSEGTGHEKLFF

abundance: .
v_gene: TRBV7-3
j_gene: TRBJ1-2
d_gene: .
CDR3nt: TGTGCCAGCAGCTTAATAGTACCCCAAGCCTCTAACTATGGCTACACCTTC
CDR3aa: CASSLIVPQASNYGYTF

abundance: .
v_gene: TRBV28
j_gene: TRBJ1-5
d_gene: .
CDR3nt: TGTGCCAGCAGCCGCAATCAGCCCCAGCATTTT
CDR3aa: CASSRNQPQHF

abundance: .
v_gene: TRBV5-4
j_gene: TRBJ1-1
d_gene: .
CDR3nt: TGTGCCAGCAGCTCGGACGCTAACACTGAAGCTTTCTTT
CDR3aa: CASSSDANTEAFF

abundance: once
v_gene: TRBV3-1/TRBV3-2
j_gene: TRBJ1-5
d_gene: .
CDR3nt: TGTGCCAGCAGCCAGGGGGGCCGCAATCAGCCCCAGCATTTT
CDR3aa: CASSQGGRNQPQHF

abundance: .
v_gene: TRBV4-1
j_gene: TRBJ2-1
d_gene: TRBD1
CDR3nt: TGCGCCAGCAGCCAGTACACAGGGGACAATGAGCAGTTCTTC
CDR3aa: CASSQYTGDNEQFF

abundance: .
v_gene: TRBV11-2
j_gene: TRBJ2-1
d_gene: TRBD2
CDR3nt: TGTGCCAAAAGCGGGGACCGCCTCTACAATGAGCAGTTCTTC
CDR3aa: CAKSGDRLYNEQFF

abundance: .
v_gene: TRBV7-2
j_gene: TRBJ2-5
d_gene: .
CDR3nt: TGTGCCAGCAGCTTACCCCTCTTGGAGACCCAGTACTTC
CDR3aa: CASSLPLLETQYF

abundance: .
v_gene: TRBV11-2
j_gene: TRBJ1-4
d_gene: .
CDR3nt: TGTGCCAGCAGCTTAGCACACGTTAATGAAAAACTGTTTTTT
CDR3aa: CASSLAHVNEKLFF

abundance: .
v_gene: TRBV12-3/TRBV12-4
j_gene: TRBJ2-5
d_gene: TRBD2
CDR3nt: TGTGCCAGCGGGACTAGAAAGGAGACCCAGTACTTC
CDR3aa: CASGTRKETQYF

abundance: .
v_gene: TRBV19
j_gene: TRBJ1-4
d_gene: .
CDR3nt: TGTGCCAGTAGTTCCGGGGTCAGTCCTAATGAAAAACTGTTTTTT
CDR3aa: CASSSGVSPNEKLFF

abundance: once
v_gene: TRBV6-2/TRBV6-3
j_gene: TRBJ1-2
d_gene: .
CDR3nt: TGTGCCAGCAGTTACCCTCCGGCGGGGGCAGAGGGCTACACCTTC
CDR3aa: CASSYPPAGAEGYTF

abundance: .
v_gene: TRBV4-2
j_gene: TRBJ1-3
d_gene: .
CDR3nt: TGTGCCAGCAGCCAAGAGCAGGGATTCTCTGGAAACACCATATATTTT
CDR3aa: CASSQEQGFSGNTIYF

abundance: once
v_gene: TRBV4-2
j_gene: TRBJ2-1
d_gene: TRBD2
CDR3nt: TGTGCCAGCAGTCCCCCTTCCGGGACTAGCGGGGACAATGAGCAGTTCTTC
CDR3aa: CASSPPSGTSGDNEQFF

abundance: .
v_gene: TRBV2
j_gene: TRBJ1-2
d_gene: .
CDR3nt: TGTGCCAGCAGTGGGCAGGGAGCTAACTATGGCTACACCTTC
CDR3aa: CASSGQGANYGYTF

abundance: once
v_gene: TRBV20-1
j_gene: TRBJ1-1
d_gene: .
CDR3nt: TGCAGTGCTAGTTTGTCGGCGAACACTGAAGCTTTCTTT
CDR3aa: CSASLSANTEAFF

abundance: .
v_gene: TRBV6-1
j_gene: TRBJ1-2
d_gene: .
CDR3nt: TGTGCCAGCAGTGACCGACAAGGGCGCTATGGCTACACCTTC
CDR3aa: CASSDRQGRYGYTF

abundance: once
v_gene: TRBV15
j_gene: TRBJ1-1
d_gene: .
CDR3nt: TGTGCCACCAGCAGGGAACGAGACACTGAAGCTTTCTTT
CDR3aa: CATSRERDTEAFF

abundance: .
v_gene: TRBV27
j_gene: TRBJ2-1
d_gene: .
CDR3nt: TGTGCCAGCAGTTTATCGATCGGGAGTTACAATGAGCAGTTCTTC
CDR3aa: CASSLSIGSYNEQFF

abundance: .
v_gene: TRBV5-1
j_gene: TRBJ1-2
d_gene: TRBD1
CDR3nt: TGCGCCAGCAGCTTGGAGTTTAGGACAGGGGCTAACTATGGCTACACCTTC
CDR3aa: CASSLEFRTGANYGYTF

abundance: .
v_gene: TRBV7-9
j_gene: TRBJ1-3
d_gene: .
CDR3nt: TGTGCCACCTCGATAATTGAAAACACCATATATTTT
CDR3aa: CATSIIENTIYF

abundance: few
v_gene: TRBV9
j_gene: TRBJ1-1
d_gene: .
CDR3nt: TGTGCCAGCAGCGTAGGGGGCTCAGGGACTGAAGCTTTCTTT
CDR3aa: CASSVGGSGTEAFF

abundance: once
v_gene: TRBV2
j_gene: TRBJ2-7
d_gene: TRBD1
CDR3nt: TGTGCCAGCCGCCGGGACAGGGGTGAGCAGTACTTC
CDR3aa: CASRRDRGEQYF

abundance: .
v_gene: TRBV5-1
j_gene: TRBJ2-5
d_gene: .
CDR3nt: TGCGCCAGCAGCCCAGGGCCCAGCGAGACCCAGTACTTC
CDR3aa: CASSPGPSETQYF

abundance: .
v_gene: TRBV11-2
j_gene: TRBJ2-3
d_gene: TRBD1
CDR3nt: TGTGCCAGCAGCTCGGGGACAGGAGATACCCGCAGTATGAGGGGTTTT
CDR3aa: CASSSGTGDTRSMRGF

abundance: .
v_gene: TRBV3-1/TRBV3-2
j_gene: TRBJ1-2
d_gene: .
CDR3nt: TGTGCCAGCAGCCAAGGGGGGGGAGATGGCTACACCTTC
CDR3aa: CASSQGGGDGYTF

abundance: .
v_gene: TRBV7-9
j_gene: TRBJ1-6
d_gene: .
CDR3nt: TGTGCCAGCAGTCCGCGGGTTGAGGCCTCTAACGGGGGGTCACCCCTCCACTTT
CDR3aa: CASSPRVEASNGGSPLHF

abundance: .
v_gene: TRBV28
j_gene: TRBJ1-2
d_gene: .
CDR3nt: TGTGCCAGCAGTTTAATGTCAGGACGGACCGACTATGGCTACACCTTC
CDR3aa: CASSLMSGRTDYGYTF

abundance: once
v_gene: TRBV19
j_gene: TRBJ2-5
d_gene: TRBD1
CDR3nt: TGTGCCAGTAGTGCCCTCCAGGGGGCCAATCGAGAGACCCAGTACTTC
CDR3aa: CASSALQGANRETQYF

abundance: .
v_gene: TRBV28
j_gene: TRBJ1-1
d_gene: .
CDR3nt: TGTGCCAGCAGTCCACCCGGGGGCCGAGCTTTCTTT
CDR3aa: CASSPPGGRAFF

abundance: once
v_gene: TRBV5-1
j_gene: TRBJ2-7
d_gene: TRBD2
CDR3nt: TGCGCCAGCAGCCTGAGCGGGGGGGCCTCCTACGAGCAGTACTTC
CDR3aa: CASSLSGGASYEQYF

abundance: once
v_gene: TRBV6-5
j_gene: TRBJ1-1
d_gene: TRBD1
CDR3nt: TGTGCCAGCAGTTACGGCACAGGGGTGAACACTGAAGCTTTCTTT
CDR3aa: CASSYGTGVNTEAFF

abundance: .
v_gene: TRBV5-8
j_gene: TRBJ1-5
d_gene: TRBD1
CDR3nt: TGTGCCAGCAGTATAGACAGGGGACAGCCCCAGCATTTT
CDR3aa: CASSIDRGQPQHF

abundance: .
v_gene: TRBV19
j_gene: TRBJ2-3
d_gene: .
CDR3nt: TGTGCCAGTACCCCTACAGGGAGGCATGCAGATACGCAGTATTTT
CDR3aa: CASTPTGRHADTQYF

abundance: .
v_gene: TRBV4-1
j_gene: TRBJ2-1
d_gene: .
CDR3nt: TGCGCCAGCAGTAACCTTGGGCAGACTTTCTACAATGAGCAGTTCTTC
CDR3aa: CASSNLGQTFYNEQFF

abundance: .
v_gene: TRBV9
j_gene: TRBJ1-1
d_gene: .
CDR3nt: TGTGCCAGCAGCTCCAAAGCGGCAGGGGCTGAAGCTTTCTTT
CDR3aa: CASSSKAAGAEAFF

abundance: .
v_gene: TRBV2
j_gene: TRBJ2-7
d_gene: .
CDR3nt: TGTGCCAGCAGTGGGCAAGTTGTAGGGCTCGAGCAGTACTTC
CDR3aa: CASSGQVVGLEQYF

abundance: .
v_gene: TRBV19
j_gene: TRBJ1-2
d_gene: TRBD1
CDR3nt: TGTGCCAGTAGCCCCGGGACAGGGGGCGTCTATTCTAATTATGGCTACACCTTC
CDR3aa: CASSPGTGGVYSNYGYTF

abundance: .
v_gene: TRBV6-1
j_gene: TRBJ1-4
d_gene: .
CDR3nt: TGTGCCAGCAGTGATGGGCCCGCCGGGGAAAAACTGTTTTTT
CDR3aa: CASSDGPAGEKLFF